The 17 T cell receptor beta chains in this list originate from one sample, sequenced in a study of monozygotic twins with inflammatory bowel disease. TCRdb reprocessed the 5' RACE reads and stores each CDR3 protein as one record, lacking DNA. This table lists fewer than 350,000 distinct CDR3 sequences. Specimen: blood. The origin of the receptors is a human donor with ulcerative colitis or Crohn's disease, or a healthy co-twin of an affected twin (not recorded which).

The chain employs TRBV5-1 and TRBJ2-7; TCRdb's D gene call, TRBD2, goes unchecked for lack of DNA. Per the germline V gene, CDR1 is SGHRS and CDR2 is YFSETQ. The CDR3 has 17 residues. The CDR3 spells CASRDGLAGPNSYEQYF. The full variable domain, its missing parts supplied by reference TRBV5-1 and TRBJ2-7, is KAGVTQTPRYLIKTRGQQVTLSCSPISGHRSVSWYQQTPGQGLQFLFEYFSETQRNKGNFPGRFSGRQFSNSRSEMNVSTLELGDSALYLCASRDGLAGPNSYEQYFGPGTRLTVT.

The V gene is TRBV12-3 or TRBV12-4, the J gene TRBJ2-3. The CDR3 runs to 15 residues. CDR3 residues: CASSRSSPSTDTQYF.

The V and J genes are TRBV6-5 and TRBJ2-7; TCRdb reports TRBD1, a call that lacks DNA to check it against. Germline CDR1 and CDR2: MNHEY and SVGAGI. The CDR3 runs 17 residues. The chain's CDR3 is CASSYRRGQGATYEQYF.

The chain combines TRBV5-4 with TRBJ2-5; no DNA is available, so the TRBD2 call from TCRdb remains unchecked. Per germline, CDR1 SGHNT and CDR2 YYREEE (reference sequence). The CDR3 contains 14 residues. CDR3 sequence reads: CASSFLGGQETQYF.

The chain uses TRBV12-3 or TRBV12-4 and TRBJ2-1; TCRdb's assignment of TRBD1 cannot be checked, as there is no DNA. The CDR3 loop spans 15 amino acids. CDR3 sequence reads: CASSLWTGIYNEQFF.

This chain joins TRBV7-9 and TRBJ1-1; there is no DNA to check the TCRdb D call of TRBD1. Germline lookup yields CDR1 SEHNR and CDR2 FQNEAQ (reference sequence). The CDR3 consists of 15 residues. The CDR3 loop reads CASSADRGSDTEAFF.

The chain joins TRBV10-3 to TRBJ2-1; TCRdb gives TRBD1 as the D gene, but with no DNA this cannot be confirmed. The CDR3 runs 15 residues. Germline CDR1 ENHRY, CDR2 SYGVKD. CDR3 loop: CAISPGTGAPIEQFF.

The chain has TRBV19 and TRBJ2-7; there is no DNA to check the TCRdb D call of TRBD1. The CDR3 covers 15 residues. The germline gives CDR1 LNHDA, CDR2 SQIVND (reference sequence). CDR3 in amino acids: CASSPDGRSSYEQYF.

This chain uses TRBV20-1 with TRBJ2-5; TCRdb reports TRBD1, a call that lacks DNA to check it against. The CDR3 covers 16 residues. Germline V gives CDR1 DFQATT, CDR2 SNEGSKA (reference sequence). The CDR3 region is CSARLNGGDRQETQYF.

The V call is TRBV20-1, the J call TRBJ2-3; TCRdb picks TRBD1, but there is no DNA to check that call. Germline CDR1 is DFQATT and CDR2 is SNEGSKA (reference sequence). The CDR3 is 14 amino acids. CDR3 in amino acids: CSARSGLGTDTQYF.

The chain combines TRBV11-3 with TRBJ2-3; TCRdb's D gene call, TRBD2, goes unchecked for lack of DNA. CDR1 SGHNT and CDR2 YENEEA come from the germline V gene. The CDR3 runs 17 residues. CDR3: CASSPHLGAESTDTQYF. Drawing the rest from reference TRBV11-3 and TRBJ2-3, the complete variable domain is EAGVVQSPRYKIIEKKQPVAFWCNPISGHNTLYWYLQNLGQGPELLIRYENEEAVDDSQLPKDRFSAERLKGVDSTLKIQPAELGDSAVYLCASSPHLGAESTDTQYFGPGTRLTVL.

The CDR3 loop is CSVGTGTGVETQYF. This sequence joins TRBV29-1 and TRBJ2-5; the D call of TRBD1 rests on TCRdb alone, since no DNA is present to check it. This CDR3 comprises 14 residues. From germline, CDR1 is SQVTM and CDR2 ANQGSEA. Combining the CDR3 with reference TRBV29-1 and TRBJ2-5 gives the whole variable domain SAVISQKPSRDICQRGTSLTIQCQVDSQVTMMFWYRQQPGQSLTLIATANQGSEATYESGFVIDKFPISRPNLTFSTLTVSNMSPEDSSIYLCSVGTGTGVETQYFGPGTRLLVL.

V gene TRBV10-3 combines with J gene TRBJ2-7. The CDR3 loop spans 13 amino acids. Germline CDR1 is ENHRY and CDR2 is SYGVKD. CDR3 loop: CAISDPRSNEQYF.

V and J are TRBV3-1 and TRBJ2-6. Germline CDR1 is LGHDT and CDR2 is YNNKEL (reference sequence). This CDR3 region has 13 residues. This CDR3 is CASSQAGANVLTF.

V gene TRBV28 combines with J gene TRBJ2-2. CDR1 and CDR2 from the germline V gene are MDHEN and SYDVKM. The CDR3 covers 14 residues. CDR3 residues: CASRRKGITGELFF.

CDR3 in amino acids: CASSTGRGQPQHF. The J gene is TRBJ1-5, the V gene TRBV18; the TCRdb D gene call, TRBD1, has no DNA to confirm it. The CDR3 loop spans 13 amino acids. Germline CDR1 reads KGHSH; CDR2 reads LQKENI.

This chain joins TRBV20-1 and TRBJ2-1; no DNA is available, so the TRBD1 call from TCRdb remains unchecked. The CDR3 runs 12 residues. Germline V gives CDR1 DFQATT, CDR2 SNEGSKA (reference sequence). The CDR3 protein is CSAKQGANEQFF.